These 31 T cell receptor beta chains were all obtained from the same sample, sequenced in a study of cytomegalovirus exposure and HLA in healthy donors. 13 Jbeta primers and 60 Vbeta primers were used for the PCR. Only in-frame clones appear in the TCRdb table, and some are missing; sequencing was by immunoSEQ multiplex PCR. The sample shows 110,000 to 150,000 clones, around 80% of them seen only once. Sequencing was performed on PBMCs. These receptors originate from a man aged 35-49 years in good health and CMV-seropositive.

This chain uses TRBV29-1 with TRBJ2-7, with D possibly being TRBD2 (6 bases). Germline V gene sequence: CDR1 SQVTM, CDR2 ANQGSEA. This CDR3 region has 14 residues. V lost 4 bases and J lost 7, with 20 bases in between. In nucleotides, the CDR3 is TGCAGCGTTGGGGGCCGTGGGGGGTCAGGGGAGCAGTACTTC. This sequence encodes CSVGGRGGSGEQYF.

The rearrangement uses TRBV2 and TRBJ1-6; D not resolved. V was cut by 6 bases and J by 5 bases, with 8 bases left in between. CDR3 length: 13 residues. Germline CDR1 is SNHLY and CDR2 is FYNNEI. CDR3: CASRGEDNSPLHF. The CDR3 coding sequence is TGTGCCAGCAGGGGTGAGGATAATTCACCCCTCCACTTT.

The V and J genes are TRBV30 and TRBJ2-1; D gene ambiguous. Germline lookup yields CDR1 GTSNPN and CDR2 SVGIG (reference sequence). This CDR3 is built from 13 residues. V lost 1 base to trimming and J lost 0 bases, with 4 bases between them. CDR3 residues: CAWSGSSYNEQFF. Here the CDR3 DNA reads TGTGCCTGGAGTGGCAGCTCCTACAATGAGCAGTTCTTC.

This clone was seen just once. The chain uses TRBV5-1 and TRBJ2-5, with TRBD1 matching over 7 bases. The J call could be wrong; TRBJ2-7 is a better fit for the DNA end. The germline V gene encodes CDR1 SGHRS and CDR2 YFSETQ. The CDR3 is 12 amino acids. The CDR3 sequence is CASSKQGNEQYF. CDR3 DNA: TGCGCCAGCAGCAAACAGGGGAACGAGCAGTACTTC.

V and J are TRBV19 and TRBJ1-2; 9 nucleotides match TRBD1. The CDR3 sequence is 11 residues long. The ends lost 10 bases at V and 5 bases at J; junction bases unmatched: 2. The V gene's germline CDR1 is LNHDA and CDR2 SQIVND (reference sequence). The CDR3 is CATGQGYGYTF. The CDR3 region has the DNA TGTGCCACCGGACAGGGGTATGGCTACACCTTC.

This chain uses TRBV29-1 with TRBJ2-7, with 7 bases that match TRBD1. V was pared by 5 bases and J by 4 bases, with 8 bases of the junction left unmatched. The CDR3 is 13 amino acids. Germline CDR1 reads SQVTM; CDR2 reads ANQGSEA. CDR3 nucleotide sequence: TGCAGCGTTCGAGGGGGCAGTACGTACGAGCAGTACTTC. Amino acid sequence: CSVRGGSTYEQYF.

The genes are TRBV7-8 and TRBJ1-1, with a tentative D call TRBD1 (6 bases). Germline-derived CDR1 and CDR2 are SGHVS and FQNEAQ. The CDR3 runs to 13 residues. Trimming removed 1 base from V and 10 bases from J, with 13 bases in between. This CDR3 is CASSLETSGVAFF. In nucleotides, the CDR3 is TGTGCCAGCAGCTTAGAGACCTCAGGGGTAGCTTTCTTT.

This chain joins TRBV18 and TRBJ2-6; D perhaps matches TRBD1 (5 bases). The V gene lost 2 bases and the J gene lost 2 bases, with 13 bases spanning the gap. The CDR3 covers 17 residues. CDR1 and CDR2 (germline): KGHSH, LQKENI. The CDR3 DNA sequence: TGTGCCAGCTCACCAAGGGGATCCATCCCTGGGGCCAACGTCCTGACTTTC. This codes for CASSPRGSIPGANVLTF. Together with reference TRBV18 and TRBJ2-6, the CDR3 gives the full variable domain: NAGVMQNPRHLVRRRGQEARLRCSPMKGHSHVYWYRQLPEEGLKFMVYLQKENIIDESGMPKERFSAEFPKEGPSILRIQQVVRGDSAAYFCASSPRGSIPGANVLTFGAGSRLTVL.

This clone has more than one count but fewer than ten. The chain employs TRBV5-1 and TRBJ2-1; 8 bases align to TRBD1. V was clipped by 1 base and J by 9 bases; unmatched bases: 6. Germline V gene sequence: CDR1 SGHRS, CDR2 YFSETQ. There are 14 residues in the CDR3. The CDR3: CASSLRQGWVEQFF. As DNA, the CDR3 is TGCGCCAGCAGCTTGAGACAGGGGTGGGTTGAGCAGTTCTTC.

The chain carries TRBV15 and TRBJ1-2; a weak D match, TRBD1 (6 bases). Germline V gives CDR1 LNHNV, CDR2 YYDKDF (reference sequence). The ends were cut back, 4 bases at V and 4 bases at J, with 10 bases in the middle. The CDR3 contains 13 residues. DNA of the CDR3: TGTGCCACCAGCAAAGGGGGAAGCTATGGCTACACCTTC. Residues: CATSKGGSYGYTF.

The J gene is TRBJ1-5, the V gene TRBV9, with 7 bases matching TRBD1. Trimming cost V 5 bases and J 2 bases; bases outside gene matches: 4. This CDR3 spans 14 amino acids. CDR1 SGDLS and CDR2 YYNGEE come from the germline V gene. CDR3 DNA: TGTGCCAGCAGTGGCGGACAGGGCAATCAGCCCCAGCATTTT. It yields the protein CASSGGQGNQPQHF.

This sequence joins TRBV19 and TRBJ2-7; D is perhaps TRBD1 (5 bases). CDR1 and CDR2 (germline): LNHDA, SQIVND (reference sequence). Trimming stripped 3 bases from V and 4 bases from J, with 10 bases between. The CDR3 contains 13 residues. CDR3 nucleotide sequence: TGTGCCAGTAGTATCTCTCAGGGATACGAGCAGTACTTC. Its translation: CASSISQGYEQYF. The complete variable domain, with remaining parts taken from reference TRBV19 and TRBJ2-7, reads DGGITQSPKYLFRKEGQNVTLSCEQNLNHDAMYWYRQDPGQGLRLIYYSQIVNDFQKGDIAEGYSVSREKKESFPLTVTSAQKNPTAFYLCASSISQGYEQYFGPGTRLTVT.

The V and J genes are TRBV5-1 and TRBJ1-2, with 8 bases identical to TRBD1. Germline V gene data show CDR1 as SGHRS and CDR2 as YFSETQ. The CDR3 is 14 residues long. Trimming took 4 bases from V and 6 from J; bases not matched to a gene: 8. The CDR3 sequence: CASSRGQGTDGYTF. The CDR3 DNA follows: TGCGCCAGCAGCCGTGGACAGGGAACAGATGGCTACACCTTC.

The chain recombines TRBV7-9 with TRBJ2-1; TRBD2 aligns across 8 bases. The length of the CDR3 is 15 residues. Germline CDR1 and CDR2: SEHNR and FQNEAQ (reference sequence). Trimming removed 6 bases from V and 7 bases from J; junction bases left unmatched: 11. The CDR3 protein is CASSVGSGRLNEQFF. The DNA for the CDR3 is TGTGCCAGCAGTGTCGGAAGCGGGAGACTGAATGAGCAGTTCTTC. The variable domain in full, with the rest retrieved from reference TRBV7-9 and TRBJ2-1, is DTGVSQNPRHKITKRGQNVTFRCDPISEHNRLYWYRQTLGQGPEFLTYFQNEAQLEKSRLLSDRFSAERPKGSFSTLEIQRTEQGDSAMYLCASSVGSGRLNEQFFGPGTRLTVL.

This clone was observed a handful of times. The V and J genes are TRBV11-2 and TRBJ1-2; 11 nucleotides match TRBD1. V lost 3 bases, J lost 5 bases, and 11 bases stayed unmatched. Germline assignment: CDR1 SGHAT and CDR2 FQNNGV. This CDR3 spans 17 amino acids. This chain's CDR3 is CASSLLPGQGGVYGYTF. The CDR3 DNA reads TGTGCCAGCAGCTTGCTCCCGGGACAGGGGGGGGTATATGGCTACACCTTC.

The V gene is TRBV6-5, the J gene TRBJ2-5; 9 bases match TRBD2. The J call may be wrong; the DNA end is better matched by TRBJ2-7. This CDR3 spans 16 amino acids. Germline V gene lookup returns CDR1 MNHEY and CDR2 SVGAGI. CDR3 sequence reads: CASSWSGAGGSNEQYF. CDR3 nucleotides: TGTGCCAGCAGTTGGAGCGGTGCGGGAGGGTCCAACGAGCAGTACTTC.

This clone came up once. V usage is TRBV5-1 and J usage is TRBJ1-5; 8 nucleotides agree with TRBD1. The CDR3 has 15 residues. V lost 5 bases to trimming and J lost 1 base; unmatched junction nucleotides: 5. The germline gives CDR1 SGHRS, CDR2 YFSETQ. The CDR3 loop is CASSSTGESNQPQHF. DNA of the CDR3: TGCGCCAGCAGTTCGACAGGGGAGAGCAATCAGCCCCAGCATTTT.

This clone was counted a single time. The chain recombines TRBV7-9 with TRBJ2-5, with a weak D call TRBD2 (5 bases). There are 16 residues in the CDR3. Per the germline V gene, CDR1 is SEHNR and CDR2 is FQNEAQ (reference sequence). V was cut by 3 bases and J by 2 bases, with 16 bases left in between. This CDR3 is CASSFNLAGVQETQYF. The CDR3, as DNA: TGTGCCAGCAGCTTCAATCTAGCAGGCGTTCAAGAGACCCAGTACTTC.

This clone was observed a handful of times. In nucleotides, the CDR3 is TGTGCCAGTACCTCCGGCAGCAGGGCGGAGAGAGGCTACACCTTC. Residues: CASTSGSRAERGYTF. The genes are TRBV19 and TRBJ1-2; possible D gene TRBD1, 5 bases. This CDR3 is 15 amino acids long. V was shortened by 7 bases and J by 8 bases, with 23 bases between the two germline ends. CDR1 is LNHDA and CDR2 is SQIVND in the germline V gene (reference sequence).

J is TRBJ1-1 and V is TRBV6-5, with 7 nucleotides matching TRBD1. The CDR3 is 12 residues long. Germline CDR1 reads MNHEY; CDR2 reads SVGAGI. The trim removed 6 bases at V and 4 bases at J, leaving 2 bases unmatched. The CDR3 DNA follows: TGTGCCAGCAGAGGGACAGCCACTGAAGCTTTCTTT. Amino acid sequence: CASRGTATEAFF.

V gene TRBV7-8 combines with J gene TRBJ2-2; D is perhaps TRBD2 (5 bases). This CDR3 region has 14 residues. Germline V gene sequence: CDR1 SGHVS, CDR2 FQNEAQ. V shed 11 bases and J shed 0 bases, with 13 bases lying between them. CDR3 residues: CASRWGANTGELFF. CDR3 DNA: TGTGCCTCGCGCTGGGGAGCGAACACCGGGGAGCTGTTTTTT.

This clone was recorded once. V gene TRBV13 combines with J gene TRBJ2-3, with D possibly being TRBD1 (7 bases). Trimming took off 8 bases at V and 8 bases at J, with 20 bases between the two ends. The CDR3 totals 14 residues. Germline V gene lookup returns CDR1 PRHDT and CDR2 FYEKMQ (reference sequence). The CDR3, as DNA: TGTGCCAGCTTCGTCGGAGGGGGCGAGGGTACGCAGTATTTT. It yields the protein CASFVGGGEGTQYF. The variable domain in full, completed from reference TRBV13 and TRBJ2-3, reads AAGVIQSPRHLIKEKRETATLKCYPIPRHDTVYWYQQGPGQDPQFLISFYEKMQSDKGSIPDRFSAQQFSDYHSELNMSSLELGDSALYFCASFVGGGEGTQYFGPGTRLTVL.

The gene calls are TRBV5-4 and TRBJ2-7, with D hard to call. The CDR3 has 13 amino acids. V was pared by 0 bases and J by 7 bases, with 11 bases between. The germline V gene has CDR1 SGHNT and CDR2 YYREEE (reference sequence). CDR3 region: CASSLDGAGEQYF. The CDR3 nucleotides read TGTGCCAGCAGCTTGGACGGTGCCGGGGAGCAGTACTTC.

This clone was detected only once. The chain has TRBV5-6 and TRBJ1-3; TRBD1 is a possible D gene (6 bases). CDR1 and CDR2 from the germline V gene are SGHDT and YYEEEE. The CDR3 is 15 residues long. The ends were cut back, 2 bases at V and 2 bases at J, with 11 bases in the middle. The CDR3 loop is CASSFSTGAGNTIYF. The CDR3 nucleotides read TGTGCCAGCAGCTTCTCGACAGGCGCTGGAAACACCATATATTTT.

The gene calls are TRBV6-6 and TRBJ1-2; D may be TRBD1 (5 bases). The V end was cut by 6 bases, the J end by 8 bases, with 16 bases between. The CDR3 has 13 residues. Germline-derived CDR1 and CDR2 are MNHNY and SVGAGI (reference sequence). CDR3: CASSLDSRLGYTF. The CDR3 DNA reads TGTGCCAGCAGCCTCGACAGTCGGCTGGGCTACACCTTC.

The chain has TRBV9 and TRBJ2-1; 7 nucleotides match TRBD2. V lost 0 bases and J lost 4; bases outside the gene matches: 7. This CDR3 contains 16 residues. The V gene's germline CDR1 is SGDLS and CDR2 YYNGEE. The CDR3 region is CASSVGPGGGYNEQFF. CDR3 nucleotide sequence: TGTGCCAGCAGCGTAGGTCCGGGGGGTGGGTACAATGAGCAGTTCTTC. The full variable domain, rest sourced from reference TRBV9 and TRBJ2-1, is DSGVTQTPKHLITATGQRVTLRCSPRSGDLSVYWYQQSLDQGLQFLIQYYNGEERAKGNILERFSAQQFPDLHSELNLSSLELGDSALYFCASSVGPGGGYNEQFFGPGTRLTVL.

The chain links TRBV19 to TRBJ2-2; 7 bases agree with TRBD2. J gave up 2 bases and V 9 bases, and 9 bases lay outside the gene matches. Germline loops: CDR1 LNHDA, CDR2 SQIVND (reference sequence). The CDR3 is made up of 15 amino acids. The chain's CDR3 is CASRPRGSNTGELFF. CDR3 DNA: TGTGCCAGCCGCCCGCGGGGGAGTAACACCGGGGAGCTGTTTTTT.

The chain recombines TRBV16 with TRBJ1-3, with D unclear. CDR3 length equals 16 residues. Germline CDR1 KGHSY, CDR2 FQNENV. Trimming removed 0 bases from V and 0 bases from J, with 9 bases in between. This CDR3 reads CASSQSSGFSGNTIYF. CDR3 DNA: TGTGCCAGCAGCCAATCCTCCGGTTTCTCTGGAAACACCATATATTTT.

The V gene is TRBV4-1, the J gene TRBJ1-4; perhaps TRBD1 as D (5 bases). Per germline, CDR1 MGHRA and CDR2 YSYEKL. The CDR3 has 17 residues. V lost 2 bases and J 0 bases, leaving 13 bases between the germline ends. The CDR3 DNA follows: TGCGCCAGCAGCCAATATGTTCGGGGGGCAACTAATGAAAAACTGTTTTTT. This translates into CASSQYVRGATNEKLFF.

On this clone itself: One end of the junction varies from germline; a read error may be responsible. The rearrangement links TRBV7-2 to TRBJ2-3; TRBD2 matches at 9 bases. Germline lookup yields CDR1 SGHTA and CDR2 FQGNSA. The CDR3 is 15 amino acids. CDR3 nucleotide sequence: TGTGCCAGCAGATTAGCGGGAGCCCCCACAGATACGCAGTATTTT. The encoded protein is CASRLAGAPTDTQYF. Full variable domain (rest looked up from reference TRBV7-2 and TRBJ2-3): GAGVSQSPSNKVTEKGKDVELRCDPISGHTALYWYRQSLGQGLEFLIYFQGNSAPDKSGLPSDRFSAERTGGSVSTLTIQRTQQEDSAVYLCASRLAGAPTDTQYFGPGTRLTVL.

V gene TRBV27 combines with J gene TRBJ2-7; TRBD1 is a possible D gene (5 bases). CDR1 and CDR2 from the germline V gene are MNHEY and SMNVEV (reference sequence). Trimming left V 5 bases short and J 2 bases short, with 19 bases between. This CDR3 has 16 amino acids. This CDR3 is CASSPRPGSSTYEQYF. The CDR3 DNA is TGTGCCAGCAGTCCCAGGCCAGGGTCCTCTACCTACGAGCAGTACTTC.